This passage covers 29 T cell receptor beta chains from one sample sequenced in a study of control samples from healthy donors and cancer patients. Sequencing was performed with immunoSEQ multiplex PCR; in TCRdb, only in-frame clones are kept and a portion is missing. The sample contains about 160,000 clones, 94% of which appear only once. The sample was PBMCs. The receptors derive from a man between 60 and 75 years old with colorectal cancer.

The CDR3 nucleotides read TGTGCCAGCAGTTGGGGTAAGGAAGCCTACGAGCAGTACTTC. Its translation is CASSWGKEAYEQYF. V is TRBV6-2 or TRBV6-3 and J is TRBJ2-7; unclear D gene. The CDR3 is made up of 14 amino acids. V was shortened by 4 bases and J by 2 bases, with 12 bases between the two germline ends. CDR1 is MNHEY and CDR2 is SVGEGT in the germline V gene.

The chain combines TRBV3-1 (or the pseudogene TRBV3-2) with TRBJ1-2; maybe TRBD1 (6 bases). Germline V CDR1 and CDR2: LGHDT, YNNKEL (reference sequence). This CDR3 comprises 15 residues. The V end was cut by 1 base, the J end by 4 bases, with 13 bases between. The CDR3 nucleotides read TGTGCCAGCAGCCAAGGGGCCGGGGGCAGCTATGGCTACACCTTC. Its translation: CASSQGAGGSYGYTF.

Regarding this clone: In the same sample, other DNA sequences code for this CDR3. This chain connects TRBV3-1 (or the pseudogene TRBV3-2) to TRBJ1-1; D unclear. The CDR3 runs 13 residues. Between the trimmed V and J ends, which lost 1 base and 1 base, there was a span of 4 bases. CDR1 is LGHDT, CDR2 YNNKEL, per germline (reference sequence). Written as DNA, the CDR3 is TGTGCCAGCAGCCAAGCCGAGAACACTGAAGCTTTCTTT. This encodes CASSQAENTEAFF.

CDR3 residues: CASSELERTEAFF. The CDR3 DNA sequence: TGTGCCAGCAGTGAATTGGAGAGGACTGAAGCTTTCTTT. This chain uses TRBV2 with TRBJ1-1, with D uncertain. Germline CDR1 and CDR2: SNHLY and FYNNEI. The V end was cut by 2 bases, the J end by 5 bases, with 9 bases between. The CDR3 has 13 amino acids.

V usage is TRBV3-1 (or the pseudogene TRBV3-2) and J usage is TRBJ1-1; D unresolved. Germline V CDR1 and CDR2: LGHDT, YNNKEL (reference sequence). This CDR3 spans 11 amino acids. The V gene lost 0 bases and the J gene lost 6 bases, with 2 bases spanning the gap. The CDR3 reads CASSQEAEAFF. The CDR3 DNA sequence: TGTGCCAGCAGCCAAGAAGCTGAAGCTTTCTTT.

The V gene is TRBV3-1 (or the pseudogene TRBV3-2), the J gene TRBJ2-1, with D maybe TRBD1 (6 bases). Germline V CDR1 and CDR2: LGHDT, YNNKEL (reference sequence). Trimming cost V 0 bases and J 6 bases, with 12 bases left between them. CDR3 length: 15 residues. The CDR3, as DNA: TGTGCCAGCAGCCAAGAAGAGGGGGTTGGCAATGAGCAGTTCTTC. Its translation is CASSQEEGVGNEQFF.

In its sample, this clone was seen a few times. The J gene is TRBJ1-3, the V gene TRBV6-1, with D unclear. The CDR3 runs 14 residues. Germline V gene data show CDR1 as MNHNS and CDR2 as SASEGT. V was pared by 1 base and J by 3 bases, with 7 bases between. The CDR3 nucleotides read TGTGCCAGCAGTGAAGGGGGAGTTGGAAACACCATATATTTT. Translating gives CASSEGGVGNTIYF.

This chain connects TRBV19 to TRBJ1-2; D not certain. The CDR3 contains 14 residues. Germline assignment: CDR1 LNHDA and CDR2 SQIVND (reference sequence). V lost 7 bases, J lost 2 bases, and 14 bases lay in between. In nucleotides, the CDR3 is TGTGCCAGTACCACTACGAGTTGGAACTATGGCTACACCTTC. This gives the protein CASTTTSWNYGYTF.

This clone was counted between two and nine times. The chain employs TRBV7-9 and TRBJ1-6; the D is unclear. The germline CDR1 and CDR2 sequences are SEHNR and FQNEAQ (reference sequence). The CDR3 contains 16 residues. V shed 1 base and J shed 0 bases, with 7 bases lying between them. CDR3 amino acids: CASSLDGISYNSPLHF. The CDR3 coding sequence is TGTGCCAGCAGCTTAGATGGGATCTCCTATAATTCACCCCTCCACTTT.

For this clone: At the DNA level, this CDR3 is encoded by other sequences in the same sample as well. This chain connects TRBV7-9 to TRBJ2-4; D is possibly TRBD2 (6 bases). V lost 1 base and J lost 0, with 10 bases in between. The CDR3 has 16 residues. Germline V gene data show CDR1 as SEHNR and CDR2 as FQNEAQ (reference sequence). CDR3 coding DNA: TGTGCCAGCAGCTTAGGTGCGGGGAGAGCCAAAAACATTCAGTACTTC. It specifies CASSLGAGRAKNIQYF.

The chain joins TRBV3-1 (or the pseudogene TRBV3-2) to TRBJ1-2; 10 bases line up with TRBD1. After removal of 1 base from V and 4 bases from J, the junction contained 3 bases not matched to a gene. Germline V gives CDR1 LGHDT, CDR2 YNNKEL (reference sequence). The CDR3 runs 15 residues. The CDR3: CASSQGQGAIYGYTF. In DNA form, the CDR3 reads TGTGCCAGCAGCCAAGGACAGGGGGCGATCTATGGCTACACCTTC.

The chain is built from TRBV9 and TRBJ2-3; no definite D call. Germline V lookup: CDR1 SGDLS, CDR2 YYNGEE. The CDR3 length is 13 residues. V was shortened by 4 bases and J by 3 bases, with 9 bases between the two germline ends. In nucleotides, the CDR3 is TGTGCCAGCAGCTCCCGACTTACAGATACGCAGTATTTT. Translated: CASSSRLTDTQYF.

The chain links TRBV27 to TRBJ1-1; tentative D call: TRBD1 (5 bases). This CDR3 has 16 residues. Trimming left V 5 bases short and J 0 bases short, with 16 bases between. Germline CDR1 is MNHEY and CDR2 is SMNVEV (reference sequence). CDR3 nucleotides: TGTGCCAGCAGTCCCCAGGGTAATCTTATGAACACTGAAGCTTTCTTT. It yields the protein CASSPQGNLMNTEAFF.

The chain joins TRBV6-6 to TRBJ1-1, with D perhaps TRBD1 (5 bases). This CDR3 contains 15 residues. In germline, CDR1 is MNHNY, CDR2 SVGAGI (reference sequence). The V end was cut by 7 bases, the J end by 4 bases, with 19 bases between. The CDR3 DNA reads as TGTGCCAGCAACAAAGCGGCAGGGTATTTCACTGAAGCTTTCTTT. Residues: CASNKAAGYFTEAFF.

This chain joins TRBV5-1 and TRBJ1-1; TRBD1 matches 12 bases. The CDR3 is 15 amino acids. CDR1 SGHRS and CDR2 YFSETQ come from the germline V gene. V lost 4 bases and J lost 6; bases outside the gene matches: 7. The CDR3 nucleotides are TGCGCCAGCAGCGCGACCGGGACAGGGGGCTCTGAAGCTTTCTTT. Encoded protein: CASSATGTGGSEAFF.

The V gene is TRBV4-1, the J gene TRBJ1-4; 10 bases line up with TRBD1. Trimming removed 0 bases from V and 8 bases from J; junction bases left unmatched: 6. The CDR3 runs 16 residues. CDR1 and CDR2 (germline): MGHRA, YSYEKL. CDR3 nucleotides: TGCGCCAGCAGCCAAGATGACAGGGGGCGAGGGGAAAAACTGTTTTTT. The encoded protein is CASSQDDRGRGEKLFF.

The CDR3 loop is CASSQSGRGTGALNIQYF. In DNA, the CDR3 is TGCGCCAGCAGCCAGTCCGGGCGGGGGACAGGGGCGTTGAACATTCAGTACTTC. The chain joins TRBV4-1 to TRBJ2-4, with 10 nucleotides matching TRBD1. Germline V lookup: CDR1 MGHRA, CDR2 YSYEKL. Losses at the gene ends were 3 bases for V and 7 bases for J; bases not matched to a gene: 15. The CDR3 is 18 amino acids.

V is TRBV24-1 and J is TRBJ2-7; D remains unclear. The CDR3 covers 12 residues. The V and J ends lost 4 bases and 0 bases respectively, with 3 bases between them. CDR1 KGHDR and CDR2 SFDVKD come from the germline V gene. The DNA for the CDR3 is TGTGCCACCAGTGACTACTCCTACGAGCAGTACTTC. It encodes CATSDYSYEQYF.

The chain has TRBV4-1 and TRBJ2-7, with 9 bases fitting TRBD2. The germline V gene encodes CDR1 MGHRA and CDR2 YSYEKL. The V gene end was trimmed by 0 bases and the J gene end by 2 bases; junction bases not matched to a gene: 5. The CDR3 runs to 16 residues. CDR3 DNA sequence: TGCGCCAGCAGCCAAGAGGATAGCGGGGGCACCTACGAGCAGTACTTC. It translates to CASSQEDSGGTYEQYF.

The chain employs TRBV9 and TRBJ1-1; unclear D gene. CDR3 length equals 14 residues. The ends were cut back, 2 bases at V and 1 base at J, with 9 bases in the middle. Looked up from germline, CDR1 is SGDLS and CDR2 is YYNGEE. The CDR3 sequence is CASSVQQRNTEAFF. CDR3 sequence (DNA): TGTGCCAGCAGCGTTCAACAGCGGAACACTGAAGCTTTCTTT.

The chain employs TRBV19 and TRBJ1-3; D is unclear. The CDR3 extends over 14 amino acids. The V and J ends lost 7 bases and 1 base respectively, with 11 bases between them. Germline V gene sequence: CDR1 LNHDA, CDR2 SQIVND (reference sequence). In DNA form, the CDR3 reads TGTGCCAGTACCACAGAGACTTCTGGAAACACCATATATTTT. Its protein product is CASTTETSGNTIYF.

The V gene is TRBV27, the J gene TRBJ2-7; D might be TRBD1 or TRBD2, each matching 6 bases. Germline loops: CDR1 MNHEY, CDR2 SMNVEV (reference sequence). The CDR3 length is 16 residues. The V and J ends lost 3 bases and 2 bases respectively, with 17 bases between them. CDR3 sequence (DNA): TGTGCCAGCAGTTTTCGGCCAGGGGAGGTGACCTACGAGCAGTACTTC. Translated, it gives CASSFRPGEVTYEQYF.

The chain employs TRBV3-1 (or the pseudogene TRBV3-2) and TRBJ2-2; 9 nucleotides align to TRBD2. J was trimmed by 6 bases and V by 3 bases; bases with no gene match: 8. This CDR3 spans 16 amino acids. Germline V gives CDR1 LGHDT, CDR2 YNNKEL (reference sequence). The CDR3 here is CASSHTGTSFPGELFF. CDR3 nucleotides: TGTGCCAGCAGCCACACCGGGACTAGCTTTCCCGGGGAGCTGTTTTTT.

The rearrangement joins TRBV7-8 to TRBJ1-5; weak D call: TRBD1 (5 bases). The V end lost 1 base, the J end lost 7 bases, and 17 bases lay between the germline ends. CDR1 is SGHVS and CDR2 is FQNEAQ in the germline V gene. This CDR3 has 16 residues. This CDR3 is CASSLGGQGMSQPQHF. CDR3 coding DNA: TGTGCCAGCAGCTTAGGAGGGCAGGGAATGTCGCAGCCCCAGCATTTT.

The DNA of the CDR3 is TGTGCCAGCTCACCACCATCGGGGGGCGGCTATGGCTACACCTTC. Protein sequence: CASSPPSGGGYGYTF. The chain recombines TRBV18 with TRBJ1-2, with D maybe TRBD1 (6 bases). Deletions cut 0 bases from V and 4 bases from J, with 12 bases between. The CDR3 is 15 amino acids. Germline-derived CDR1 and CDR2 are KGHSH and LQKENI.

The rearrangement links TRBV9 to TRBJ1-1, with 8 bases identical to TRBD1. Germline V gene lookup returns CDR1 SGDLS and CDR2 YYNGEE. V was pared by 6 bases and J by 7 bases, with 8 bases of the junction left unmatched. The CDR3 runs to 13 residues. CDR3 amino acids: CASNRGVDDEAFF. The DNA of the CDR3 is TGTGCCAGCAACAGGGGGGTTGATGATGAAGCTTTCTTT.

This chain connects TRBV5-1 to TRBJ2-5; 7 bases match TRBD2. Germline V gene lookup returns CDR1 SGHRS and CDR2 YFSETQ. Trimming took 5 bases from V and 2 from J; bases not matched to a gene: 9. This CDR3 has 15 residues. The CDR3: CASRGAGDLQETQYF. The DNA for the CDR3 is TGCGCCAGCAGAGGTGCGGGGGACCTTCAAGAGACCCAGTACTTC.

The chain couples TRBV7-2 to TRBJ1-2, with 10 bases matching TRBD1. The CDR3 length is 15 residues. V shed 4 bases, J shed 7 bases, and the junction held 9 bases outside the gene matches. Germline V lookup: CDR1 SGHTA, CDR2 FQGNSA. The DNA of the CDR3 is TGTGCCAGCAGCTCCCCCGACAGGGGGCGCGGTGGCTACACCTTC. It translates to CASSSPDRGRGGYTF.

V usage is TRBV27 and J usage is TRBJ2-7, with 7 bases aligning to TRBD1. The V gene's germline CDR1 is MNHEY and CDR2 SMNVEV (reference sequence). This CDR3 is 17 amino acids long. J was trimmed by 7 bases and V by 3 bases; bases with no gene match: 18. As DNA, the CDR3 is TGTGCCAGCAGTTTTGATAGGGGTTTGGTGAGGGGGCAGGAGCAGTACTTC. Translated: CASSFDRGLVRGQEQYF.